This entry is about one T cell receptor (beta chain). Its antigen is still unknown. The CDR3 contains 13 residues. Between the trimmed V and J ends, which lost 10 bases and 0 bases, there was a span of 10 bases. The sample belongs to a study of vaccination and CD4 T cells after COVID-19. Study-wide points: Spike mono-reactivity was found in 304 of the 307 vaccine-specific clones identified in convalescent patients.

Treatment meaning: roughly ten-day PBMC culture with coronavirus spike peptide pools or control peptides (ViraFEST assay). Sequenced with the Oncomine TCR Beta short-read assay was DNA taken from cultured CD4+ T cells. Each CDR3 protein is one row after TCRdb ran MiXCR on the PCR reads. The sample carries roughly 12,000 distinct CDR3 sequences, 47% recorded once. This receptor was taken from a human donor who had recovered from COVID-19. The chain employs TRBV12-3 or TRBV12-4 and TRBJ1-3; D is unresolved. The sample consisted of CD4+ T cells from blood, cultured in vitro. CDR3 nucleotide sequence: TGTGCCACCCCTGACTCCTCTGGAAACACCATATATTTT. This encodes CATPDSSGNTIYF.